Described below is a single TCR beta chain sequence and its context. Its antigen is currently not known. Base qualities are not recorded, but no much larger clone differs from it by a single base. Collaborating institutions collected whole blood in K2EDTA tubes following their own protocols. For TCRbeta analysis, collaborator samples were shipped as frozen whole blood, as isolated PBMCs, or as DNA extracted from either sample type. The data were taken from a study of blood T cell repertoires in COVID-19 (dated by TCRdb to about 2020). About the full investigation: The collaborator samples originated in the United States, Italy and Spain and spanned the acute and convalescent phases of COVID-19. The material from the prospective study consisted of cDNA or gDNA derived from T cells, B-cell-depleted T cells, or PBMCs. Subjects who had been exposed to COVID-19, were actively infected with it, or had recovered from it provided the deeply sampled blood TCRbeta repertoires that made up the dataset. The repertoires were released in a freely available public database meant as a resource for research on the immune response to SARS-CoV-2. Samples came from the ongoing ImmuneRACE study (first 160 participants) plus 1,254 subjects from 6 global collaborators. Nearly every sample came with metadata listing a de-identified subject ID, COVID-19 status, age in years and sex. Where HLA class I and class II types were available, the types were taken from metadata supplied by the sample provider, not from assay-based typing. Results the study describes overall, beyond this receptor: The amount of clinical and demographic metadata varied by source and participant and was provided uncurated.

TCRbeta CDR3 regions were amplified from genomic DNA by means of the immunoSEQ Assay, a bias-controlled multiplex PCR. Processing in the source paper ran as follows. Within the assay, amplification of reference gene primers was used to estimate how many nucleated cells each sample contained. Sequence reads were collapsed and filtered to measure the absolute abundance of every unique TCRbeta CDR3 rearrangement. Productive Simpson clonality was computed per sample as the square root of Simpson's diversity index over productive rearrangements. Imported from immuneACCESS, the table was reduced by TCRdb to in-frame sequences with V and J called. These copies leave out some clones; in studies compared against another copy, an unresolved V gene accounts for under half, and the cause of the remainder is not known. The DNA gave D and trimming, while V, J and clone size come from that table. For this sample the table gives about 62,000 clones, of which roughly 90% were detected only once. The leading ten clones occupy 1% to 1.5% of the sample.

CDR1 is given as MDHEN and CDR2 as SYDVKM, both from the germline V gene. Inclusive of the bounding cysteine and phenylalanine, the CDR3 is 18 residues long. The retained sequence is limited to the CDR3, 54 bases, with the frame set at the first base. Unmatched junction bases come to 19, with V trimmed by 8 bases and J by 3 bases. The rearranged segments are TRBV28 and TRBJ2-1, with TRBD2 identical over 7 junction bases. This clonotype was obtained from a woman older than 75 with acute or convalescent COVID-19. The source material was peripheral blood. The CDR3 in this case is CASRSQYDRGGLYNEQFF. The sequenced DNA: TGTGCCAGCCGGTCTCAATATGATAGGGGAGGGCTCTACAATGAGCAGTTCTTC.